A selection of T cell receptor beta chains follows, all from one sample in a study of T cell responses to AZD1222 COVID-19 vaccine. The assay was immunoSEQ multiplex PCR, and TCRdb's table has in-frame clones only and misses some. The sample shows around 110,000 clones, 90% of them seen only once. The specimen was peripheral blood, collected 28 days after the second AZD1222 dose. Receptors originate from an adult who received the AZD1222 COVID-19 vaccine. Both conserved end residues are part of each CDR3. D genes are given only for firm matches. Expanded clones get a size class; other rows say once, few or many, or leave the size out.

CDR3aa: CASSPTEDQPQHF; CDR3nt: TGTGCCAGCTCACCGACAGAGGATCAGCCCCAGCATTTT; j_gene: TRBJ1-5; abundance: NA; d_gene: NA; v_gene: TRBV18
CDR3aa: CASLGPNYGYTF; CDR3nt: TGTGCCAGCCTGGGGCCTAACTATGGCTACACCTTC; j_gene: TRBJ1-2; abundance: NA; d_gene: NA; v_gene: TRBV12-3/TRBV12-4
CDR3aa: CASSPTGDDEKLFF; CDR3nt: TGCGCCAGCAGCCCGACAGGGGACGATGAAAAACTGTTTTTT; j_gene: TRBJ1-4; abundance: NA; d_gene: TRBD1; v_gene: TRBV5-1
CDR3aa: CASSLRSQETQYF; CDR3nt: TGTGCCAGCAGTCTCAGGAGCCAAGAGACCCAGTACTTC; j_gene: TRBJ2-5; abundance: NA; d_gene: NA; v_gene: TRBV2
CDR3aa: CASSLGSQPQHF; CDR3nt: TGTGCCAGTAGTCTGGGTTCTCAGCCCCAGCATTTT; j_gene: TRBJ1-5; abundance: NA; d_gene: NA; v_gene: TRBV19
CDR3aa: CASSSTQGRQPQHF; CDR3nt: TGTGCCAGCAGTTCTACTCAGGGGAGACAGCCCCAGCATTTT; j_gene: TRBJ1-5; abundance: NA; d_gene: NA; v_gene: TRBV6-5
CDR3aa: CATSDGQGRGETQYF; CDR3nt: TGTGCCACCAGTGACGGACAGGGGAGGGGAGAGACCCAGTACTTC; j_gene: TRBJ2-5; abundance: NA; d_gene: TRBD1; v_gene: TRBV24-1
CDR3aa: CASSPNPGTGNGNQPQHF; CDR3nt: TGTGCCAGCAGCCCAAACCCAGGGACAGGGAATGGCAATCAGCCCCAGCATTTT; j_gene: TRBJ1-5; abundance: NA; d_gene: TRBD1; v_gene: TRBV7-6
CDR3aa: CASSPTSGSYNEQFF; CDR3nt: TGTGCCAGCTCACCAACTAGCGGATCTTACAATGAGCAGTTCTTC; j_gene: TRBJ2-1; abundance: once; d_gene: TRBD2; v_gene: TRBV7-9
CDR3aa: CASSQGQVPGNTIYF; CDR3nt: TGCGCCAGCAGCCAGGGACAGGTGCCTGGAAACACCATATATTTT; j_gene: TRBJ1-3; abundance: NA; d_gene: TRBD1; v_gene: TRBV4-3
CDR3aa: CASSLMGQTNTGELFF; CDR3nt: TGTGCCAGCTCACTAATGGGACAGACGAACACCGGGGAGCTGTTTTTT; j_gene: TRBJ2-2; abundance: NA; d_gene: TRBD1; v_gene: TRBV18
CDR3aa: CASSLAGTVNYGYTF; CDR3nt: TGTGCCAGCAGTTTGGCCGGGACAGTTAACTATGGCTACACCTTC; j_gene: TRBJ1-2; abundance: NA; d_gene: TRBD1; v_gene: TRBV27
CDR3aa: CASLSGSSYNEQFF; CDR3nt: TGCGCCAGTCTGTCCGGGAGCTCCTACAATGAGCAGTTCTTC; j_gene: TRBJ2-1; abundance: NA; d_gene: NA; v_gene: TRBV23-1
CDR3aa: CASSLAVRDRGYEQYF; CDR3nt: TGCGCCAGCAGCTTGGCTGTTCGGGACAGGGGATACGAGCAGTACTTC; j_gene: TRBJ2-7; abundance: NA; d_gene: TRBD1; v_gene: TRBV5-1
CDR3aa: CASSLSSGETQYF; CDR3nt: TGCGCCAGCAGCTTATCATCAGGGGAGACCCAGTACTTC; j_gene: TRBJ2-5; abundance: NA; d_gene: NA; v_gene: TRBV4-3
CDR3aa: CASSQDPRQGEQYF; CDR3nt: TGCGCCAGCAGCCAAGATCCCCGCCAGGGCGAGCAGTACTTC; j_gene: TRBJ2-7; abundance: NA; d_gene: NA; v_gene: TRBV4-1
CDR3aa: CASSQNTGDGANVLTF; CDR3nt: TGCGCCAGCAGCCAAAACACAGGGGATGGGGCCAACGTCCTGACTTTC; j_gene: TRBJ2-6; abundance: NA; d_gene: TRBD1; v_gene: TRBV4-3
CDR3aa: CASSHSYRGQAYNSPLHF; CDR3nt: TGCGCCAGCAGCCACTCCTACAGGGGGCAGGCTTATAATTCACCCCTCCACTTT; j_gene: TRBJ1-6; abundance: once; d_gene: TRBD1; v_gene: TRBV10-1
CDR3aa: CASSVGTDTEAFF; CDR3nt: TGTGCCAGCAGCGTAGGAACTGACACTGAAGCTTTCTTT; j_gene: TRBJ1-1; abundance: NA; d_gene: NA; v_gene: TRBV9
CDR3aa: CASSQSRLAGTDTQYF; CDR3nt: TGTGCCAGCAGCCAATCCAGGCTAGCCGGCACAGATACGCAGTATTTT; j_gene: TRBJ2-3; abundance: NA; d_gene: NA; v_gene: TRBV16
CDR3aa: CASRGDLAAFF; CDR3nt: TGTGCCAGCAGGGGGGATTTAGCAGCTTTCTTT; j_gene: TRBJ1-1; abundance: NA; d_gene: NA; v_gene: TRBV12-3/TRBV12-4
CDR3aa: CATQEAGTDTQYF; CDR3nt: TGTGCCACACAAGAAGCCGGGACAGATACGCAGTATTTT; j_gene: TRBJ2-3; abundance: once; d_gene: NA; v_gene: TRBV24-1
CDR3aa: CASSLNSPLHF; CDR3nt: TGTGCCAGCAGCCTTAATTCACCCCTCCACTTT; j_gene: TRBJ1-6; abundance: NA; d_gene: NA; v_gene: TRBV3-1/TRBV3-2
CDR3aa: CATSDFRGRDQYF; CDR3nt: TGTGCCACCAGTGATTTTAGGGGACGGGACCAGTACTTC; j_gene: TRBJ2-5; abundance: NA; d_gene: NA; v_gene: TRBV24-1
CDR3aa: CASSDRRTYEQYF; CDR3nt: TGTGCCAGCAGTGACAGGCGGACCTACGAGCAGTACTTC; j_gene: TRBJ2-7; abundance: NA; d_gene: NA; v_gene: TRBV2
CDR3aa: CASSRDGTGNSPLHF; CDR3nt: TGTGCCAGCAGCCGCGATGGGACAGGGAATTCACCCCTCCACTTT; j_gene: TRBJ1-6; abundance: NA; d_gene: TRBD1; v_gene: TRBV3-1/TRBV3-2
CDR3aa: CASSFGQGGAENIQYF; CDR3nt: TGTGCCAGCAGCTTTGGGCAAGGGGGCGCTGAAAACATTCAGTACTTC; j_gene: TRBJ2-4; abundance: NA; d_gene: TRBD1; v_gene: TRBV5-4
CDR3aa: CASSEAGGRLRYEQYF; CDR3nt: TGTGCCAGCAGTGAAGCCGGGGGCCGCTTAAGGTACGAGCAGTACTTC; j_gene: TRBJ2-7; abundance: NA; d_gene: NA; v_gene: TRBV2
CDR3aa: CASITDRGGNTIYF; CDR3nt: TGTGCCAGCATCACCGACAGGGGTGGAAACACCATATATTTT; j_gene: TRBJ1-3; abundance: NA; d_gene: TRBD1; v_gene: TRBV7-2
CDR3aa: CASTMDGYNQPQHF; CDR3nt: TGTGCCAGTACCATGGACGGTTACAATCAGCCCCAGCATTTT; j_gene: TRBJ1-5; abundance: NA; d_gene: NA; v_gene: TRBV19
CDR3aa: CASSLIASYEQYF; CDR3nt: TGTGCCAGCAGCTTAATAGCTTCCTACGAGCAGTACTTC; j_gene: TRBJ2-7; abundance: NA; d_gene: NA; v_gene: TRBV7-9
CDR3aa: CASSSRAGRNQPQHF; CDR3nt: TGTGCCAGCAGCTCCCGGGCTGGCCGCAATCAGCCCCAGCATTTT; j_gene: TRBJ1-5; abundance: NA; d_gene: NA; v_gene: TRBV7-9
CDR3aa: CASSGELAGGDTGELFF; CDR3nt: TGTGCCAGCAGTGGTGAGCTAGCGGGGGGTGACACCGGGGAGCTGTTTTTT; j_gene: TRBJ2-2; abundance: NA; d_gene: TRBD2; v_gene: TRBV2
CDR3aa: CASTTIGRANTIYF; CDR3nt: TGTGCCAGCACCACTATTGGGCGCGCAAACACCATATATTTT; j_gene: TRBJ1-3; abundance: NA; d_gene: NA; v_gene: TRBV6-5
CDR3aa: CASSSGYGYTF; CDR3nt: TGTGCCAGCAGTTCCGGCTATGGCTACACCTTC; j_gene: TRBJ1-2; abundance: NA; d_gene: NA; v_gene: TRBV6-2/TRBV6-3
CDR3aa: CASSPRWGGTEAFF; CDR3nt: TGTGCCAGCAGTCCCCGGTGGGGAGGCACTGAAGCTTTCTTT; j_gene: TRBJ1-1; abundance: NA; d_gene: NA; v_gene: TRBV27
CDR3aa: CASIRGTGRMNTEAFF; CDR3nt: TGTGCCAGTATAAGGGGGACAGGACGGATGAACACTGAAGCTTTCTTT; j_gene: TRBJ1-1; abundance: NA; d_gene: TRBD1; v_gene: TRBV19
CDR3aa: CAISEYQQGEPQHF; CDR3nt: TGTGCCATCAGTGAGTATCAACAGGGCGAGCCCCAGCATTTT; j_gene: TRBJ1-5; abundance: NA; d_gene: NA; v_gene: TRBV10-3
CDR3aa: CASSLDPSHSNQPQHF; CDR3nt: TGCGCCAGCAGCTTGGATCCCTCACATAGCAATCAGCCCCAGCATTTT; j_gene: TRBJ1-5; abundance: once; d_gene: NA; v_gene: TRBV5-1
CDR3aa: CASRPRLVRNEQFF; CDR3nt: TGCGCCAGCAGACCCAGACTAGTCCGTAATGAGCAGTTCTTC; j_gene: TRBJ2-1; abundance: NA; d_gene: NA; v_gene: TRBV5-1
CDR3aa: CATSDPMGGQETQYF; CDR3nt: TGTGCCACCAGTGACCCGATGGGGGGGCAAGAGACCCAGTACTTC; j_gene: TRBJ2-5; abundance: once; d_gene: TRBD2; v_gene: TRBV24-1
CDR3aa: CASSLSNIGDGYTF; CDR3nt: TGTGCCAGCAGCCTATCAAATATAGGGGACGGCTACACCTTC; j_gene: TRBJ1-2; abundance: NA; d_gene: NA; v_gene: TRBV7-9
CDR3aa: CATSRDSGTVNTGELFF; CDR3nt: TGTGCCACCAGCAGAGATTCGGGGACGGTGAACACCGGGGAGCTGTTTTTT; j_gene: TRBJ2-2; abundance: NA; d_gene: NA; v_gene: TRBV15
CDR3aa: CASSRRQEPNSPLHF; CDR3nt: TGTGCCAGCAGCCGAAGACAGGAACCTAATTCCCCCCTCCACTTT; j_gene: TRBJ1-6; abundance: once; d_gene: NA; v_gene: TRBV14
CDR3aa: CASSPPGTSVREQFF; CDR3nt: TGCGCCAGCAGCCCCCCCGGGACTAGCGTTCGTGAGCAGTTCTTC; j_gene: TRBJ2-1; abundance: NA; d_gene: TRBD2; v_gene: TRBV5-1
CDR3aa: CSAWNRVKAFF; CDR3nt: TGCAGTGCTTGGAACAGGGTCAAAGCTTTCTTT; j_gene: TRBJ1-1; abundance: NA; d_gene: NA; v_gene: TRBV20-1
CDR3aa: CASSQGPIYEQYF; CDR3nt: TGTGCCAGCAGCCAAGGGCCGATCTACGAGCAGTACTTC; j_gene: TRBJ2-7; abundance: once; d_gene: NA; v_gene: TRBV4-2
CDR3aa: CASSIQGVSSGANVLTF; CDR3nt: TGTGCCAGTAGCATACAGGGGGTAAGCTCTGGGGCCAACGTCCTGACTTTC; j_gene: TRBJ2-6; abundance: NA; d_gene: TRBD1; v_gene: TRBV19
CDR3aa: CASSLTRDQPQHF; CDR3nt: TGTGCCAGCAGTTTAACCAGGGATCAGCCCCAGCATTTT; j_gene: TRBJ1-5; abundance: NA; d_gene: NA; v_gene: TRBV12-3/TRBV12-4
CDR3aa: CASSTEEVGNTIYF; CDR3nt: TGTGCCAGCTCCACGGAGGAGGTCGGAAACACCATATATTTT; j_gene: TRBJ1-3; abundance: NA; d_gene: NA; v_gene: TRBV18
CDR3aa: CASTPGEGWYTGELFF; CDR3nt: TGCGCCAGCACCCCCGGTGAGGGGTGGTACACCGGGGAGCTGTTTTTT; j_gene: TRBJ2-2; abundance: NA; d_gene: NA; v_gene: TRBV5-1
CDR3aa: CASSGWTGINEKLFF; CDR3nt: TGTGCCAGCAGCGGTTGGACAGGCATTAATGAAAAACTGTTTTTT; j_gene: TRBJ1-4; abundance: NA; d_gene: TRBD1; v_gene: TRBV7-9
CDR3aa: CASSKDTARAYEQYF; CDR3nt: TGTGCCAGCAGCAAAGACACGGCGAGGGCCTACGAGCAGTACTTC; j_gene: TRBJ2-7; abundance: once; d_gene: NA; v_gene: TRBV21-1
CDR3aa: CVKGYRGPTYEQYF; CDR3nt: TGCGTCAAGGGTTACAGGGGCCCCACCTACGAGCAGTACTTC; j_gene: TRBJ2-7; abundance: NA; d_gene: TRBD1; v_gene: TRBV4-3
CDR3aa: CASSLEPVNEQYF; CDR3nt: TGTGCCAGCAGCTTAGAGCCGGTGAACGAGCAGTACTTC; j_gene: TRBJ2-7; abundance: once; d_gene: NA; v_gene: TRBV7-9
CDR3aa: CASSNVQEYGYTF; CDR3nt: TGTGCCAGCAGCAATGTCCAGGAATATGGCTACACCTTC; j_gene: TRBJ1-2; abundance: NA; d_gene: NA; v_gene: TRBV3-1/TRBV3-2
CDR3aa: CASSLGLAGGTRETQYF; CDR3nt: TGTGCCAGCAGCTTGGGGCTAGCGGGGGGCACCCGAGAGACCCAGTACTTC; j_gene: TRBJ2-5; abundance: few; d_gene: TRBD2; v_gene: TRBV5-4
CDR3aa: CASRQTGGDYGYTF; CDR3nt: TGTGCCAGTAGGCAGACAGGGGGGGACTATGGCTACACCTTC; j_gene: TRBJ1-2; abundance: NA; d_gene: TRBD1; v_gene: TRBV19
CDR3aa: CASSIRDKNYGYTF; CDR3nt: TGTGCCAGCAGCATCCGGGACAAGAACTATGGCTACACCTTC; j_gene: TRBJ1-2; abundance: many; d_gene: NA; v_gene: TRBV7-2